This paragraph covers one TCR beta chain sequence. V lost 10 bases to trimming and J lost 3 bases; unmatched junction nucleotides: 11. CDR3 length equals 14 residues. Germline CDR1 MNHEY, CDR2 SMNVEV (reference sequence). The data derive from a study of T cell changes during pregnancy in multiple sclerosis. The protocol was immunoSEQ multiplex PCR, while the TCRdb copy is restricted to in-frame clones and leaves out a portion. Among about 68,000 clones listed, 91% were seen once. The sequence was obtained from a female donor with multiple sclerosis, enrolled in a pregnancy study. The chain uses TRBV27 and TRBJ1-2, with 7 bases fitting TRBD1. The starting material was peripheral blood, obtained in the second trimester of pregnancy. CDR3 loop: CATKPGGPYYGYTF. The CDR3 coding sequence is TGTGCCACAAAGCCAGGGGGACCCTACTATGGCTACACCTTC.